The 27 T cell receptor beta chains listed next were all sequenced from one sample in a study of blood T cell repertoires in COVID-19. Assay: immunoSEQ multiplex PCR; the TCRdb copy retains only in-frame clones and omits some. The sample shows some 150,000 clones, 76% of them seen only once. The source material was peripheral blood. All receptors derive from a man aged 55-75 years with acute or convalescent COVID-19.

This rearrangement joins TRBV5-1 to TRBJ1-6, with D hard to call. From germline, CDR1 is SGHRS and CDR2 YFSETQ. V was pared by 0 bases and J by 5 bases, with 9 bases between. The CDR3 covers 15 residues. The CDR3 loop is CASSLERVHNSPLHF. CDR3 sequence (DNA): TGCGCCAGCAGCTTGGAGAGGGTCCATAATTCACCCCTCCACTTT.

The chain joins TRBV9 to TRBJ2-7; 11 nucleotides agree with TRBD2. Germline V lookup: CDR1 SGDLS, CDR2 YYNGEE. V trimming: 3 bases; J trimming: 2 bases; junction bases outside the gene matches: 13. There are 18 residues in the CDR3. The CDR3 nucleotides are TGTGCCAGCAGCGAGGGGACTAGCGGAGGGGGGAAAACCTACGAGCAGTACTTC. Its protein product is CASSEGTSGGGKTYEQYF.

The genes are TRBV27 and TRBJ1-6; TRBD1 aligns across 7 bases. Germline V lookup: CDR1 MNHEY, CDR2 SMNVEV (reference sequence). The CDR3 covers 14 residues. Losses at the gene ends were 5 bases for V and 4 bases for J; bases not matched to a gene: 2. DNA of the CDR3: TGTGCCAGCAGTGCAGGGGGGTATAATTCACCCCTCCACTTT. Its protein product is CASSAGGYNSPLHF.

The chain recombines TRBV12-3 or TRBV12-4 with TRBJ1-2, with a weak D call TRBD1 (5 bases). V lost 6 bases to trimming and J lost 5 bases, with 10 bases between them. The CDR3 has 12 residues. This chain's CDR3 is CASSHGQYGYTF. The CDR3 bases are TGTGCCAGCAGCCATGGACAATATGGCTACACCTTC.

This clone came up once. CDR3 sequence reads: CASSLLVRGETQYF. The CDR3 DNA reads TGTGCCAGCTCGCTACTAGTACGGGGAGAGACCCAGTACTTC. This chain uses TRBV18 with TRBJ2-5; tentative D call: TRBD2 (5 bases). V lost 6 bases and J lost 4, with 15 bases in between. Germline V gene lookup returns CDR1 KGHSH and CDR2 LQKENI. This CDR3 spans 14 amino acids.

The chain carries TRBV5-1 and TRBJ2-5; 9 nucleotides match TRBD1. CDR3 length: 14 amino acids. Germline CDR1 is SGHRS and CDR2 is YFSETQ. Losses at the gene ends were 4 bases for V and 5 bases for J; bases not matched to a gene: 6. Here the CDR3 reads CASSRQGEMETQYF. The DNA for the CDR3 is TGCGCCAGCAGCCGACAGGGGGAGATGGAGACCCAGTACTTC.

This sequence joins TRBV7-2 and TRBJ2-1, with 7 bases identical to TRBD2. The germline V gene encodes CDR1 SGHTA and CDR2 FQGNSA. With 3 bases clipped from V and 7 bases from J, the junction kept 15 bases outside the gene matches. This CDR3 spans 17 amino acids. CDR3 region: CASSFRGVAGRRNEQFF. The CDR3 nucleotides read TGTGCCAGCAGCTTCCGTGGAGTAGCGGGCCGACGTAATGAGCAGTTCTTC.

This rearrangement joins TRBV28 to TRBJ1-2, with a weak D call TRBD1 (5 bases). From germline, CDR1 is MDHEN and CDR2 SYDVKM. The CDR3 spans 13 residues. The V and J ends lost 6 bases and 9 bases respectively, with 17 bases between them. CDR3 DNA sequence: TGTGCCAGCAGAAAACAGAAACAGGAGAGCTACACCTTC. It translates to CASRKQKQESYTF.

The chain has TRBV6-5 and TRBJ2-7; D not resolved. The CDR3 runs to 13 residues. V was pared by 0 bases and J by 6 bases, with 9 bases between. The germline gives CDR1 MNHEY, CDR2 SVGAGI. The CDR3 protein is CASSYSSPGEQYF. The CDR3 coding sequence is TGTGCCAGCAGTTACTCGTCCCCAGGCGAGCAGTACTTC.

CDR3 loop: CATSDLDGTGFYEQYF. For the CDR3, the DNA is TGTGCCACCAGTGATTTGGACGGGACAGGTTTCTACGAGCAGTACTTC. The chain joins TRBV24-1 to TRBJ2-7; the match to TRBD1 covers 8 bases. The CDR3 runs to 16 residues. The germline V gene encodes CDR1 KGHDR and CDR2 SFDVKD. With 0 bases clipped from V and 3 bases from J, the junction kept 6 bases outside the gene matches.

The chain recombines TRBV27 with TRBJ1-6; TRBD1 might be the D (6 bases). Looked up from germline, CDR1 is MNHEY and CDR2 is SMNVEV (reference sequence). The ends were cut back, 0 bases at V and 7 bases at J, with 16 bases in the middle. This CDR3 contains 17 residues. The CDR3 is CASSLSAGAGANSPLHF. Written as DNA, the CDR3 is TGTGCCAGCAGTTTATCCGCGGGGGCAGGGGCCAATTCACCCCTCCACTTT.

The chain joins TRBV11-1 to TRBJ1-1, with D tentatively TRBD1 (5 bases). The CDR3 sequence is 14 residues long. V was clipped by 4 bases and J by 1 base, with 10 bases between them. The germline V gene has CDR1 SGHAT and CDR2 FQDESV (reference sequence). CDR3 DNA sequence: TGTGCCAGCAGCTCGACGGACAAGAACACTGAAGCTTTCTTT. It yields the protein CASSSTDKNTEAFF.

The CDR3 protein is CASKPGQGMDEQFF. For the CDR3, the DNA is TGTGCCAGTAAACCGGGACAGGGTATGGATGAGCAGTTCTTC. This sequence joins TRBV9 and TRBJ2-1; the match to TRBD1 covers 9 bases. Germline V gene data show CDR1 as SGDLS and CDR2 as YYNGEE. V lost 8 bases, J lost 8 bases, and 11 bases stayed unmatched. This CDR3 spans 14 amino acids. The full variable domain, in which reference TRBV9 and TRBJ2-1 provide the parts outside the CDR3, is DSGVTQTPKHLITATGQRVTLRCSPRSGDLSVYWYQQSLDQGLQFLIQYYNGEERAKGNILERFSAQQFPDLHSELNLSSLELGDSALYFCASKPGQGMDEQFFGPGTRLTVL.

The V call is TRBV19, the J call TRBJ2-4; 7 positions match TRBD1. The CDR3 contains 15 residues. In germline, CDR1 is LNHDA, CDR2 SQIVND (reference sequence). After removal of 5 bases from V and 4 bases from J, the junction contained 8 bases not matched to a gene. CDR3 in amino acids: CASSFTGAAKNIQYF. The DNA for the CDR3 is TGTGCCAGTAGTTTTACAGGGGCTGCAAAAAACATTCAGTACTTC. The variable domain in full, with the rest retrieved from reference TRBV19 and TRBJ2-4, is DGGITQSPKYLFRKEGQNVTLSCEQNLNHDAMYWYRQDPGQGLRLIYYSQIVNDFQKGDIAEGYSVSREKKESFPLTVTSAQKNPTAFYLCASSFTGAAKNIQYFGAGTRLSVL.

The V gene is TRBV6-1, the J gene TRBJ2-1; a weak D match, TRBD2 (6 bases). Looked up from germline, CDR1 is MNHNS and CDR2 is SASEGT. This CDR3 spans 13 amino acids. The V and J ends lost 6 bases and 3 bases respectively, with 9 bases between them. The CDR3 protein is CASRPGVYNEQFF. DNA for the CDR3: TGTGCCAGCAGGCCGGGAGTCTACAATGAGCAGTTCTTC.

The chain joins TRBV9 to TRBJ2-7; 7 nucleotides match TRBD2. Trimming cost V 4 bases and J 3 bases; bases outside gene matches: 10. The CDR3 runs 15 residues. Germline assignment: CDR1 SGDLS and CDR2 YYNGEE. The DNA of the CDR3 is TGTGCCAGCAGCCCGGTCGGGGGGAATAACTACGAGCAGTACTTC. This translates into CASSPVGGNNYEQYF. The full variable domain, completed using reference TRBV9 and TRBJ2-7, is DSGVTQTPKHLITATGQRVTLRCSPRSGDLSVYWYQQSLDQGLQFLIQYYNGEERAKGNILERFSAQQFPDLHSELNLSSLELGDSALYFCASSPVGGNNYEQYFGPGTRLTVT.

This clone showed up many times. The rearrangement uses TRBV7-3 and TRBJ2-1; TRBD2 might be the D (5 bases). Between the trimmed V and J ends, which lost 6 bases and 0 bases, there was a span of 12 bases. Germline values: CDR1 SGHTA, CDR2 FQGTGA. The CDR3 totals 15 residues. DNA for the CDR3: TGTGCCAGCAGTACTAGAGTAAGCTCCTACAATGAGCAGTTCTTC. This translates into CASSTRVSSYNEQFF.

The J gene is TRBJ2-3, the V gene TRBV2; 9 nucleotides match TRBD2. From germline, CDR1 is SNHLY and CDR2 FYNNEI. The CDR3 has 15 amino acids. V shed 4 bases and J 6 bases; nucleotides not matched to a gene: 8. CDR3 sequence reads: CASSVGGRAWDTQYF. The CDR3 bases are TGTGCCAGCAGTGTTGGCGGGAGGGCCTGGGATACGCAGTATTTT.

The genes are TRBV11-2 and TRBJ2-7, with 13 nucleotides matching TRBD2. Germline V lookup: CDR1 SGHAT, CDR2 FQNNGV. J was trimmed by 3 bases and V by 2 bases; bases with no gene match: 4. This CDR3 contains 16 residues. The CDR3 spells CASSLWGTSGNYEQYF. CDR3 bases: TGTGCCAGCAGCTTATGGGGGACTAGCGGGAACTACGAGCAGTACTTC.

The V call is TRBV9, the J call TRBJ2-7; tentative D call: TRBD2 (5 bases). Trimming cost V 3 bases and J 4 bases, with 11 bases left between them. The CDR3 runs 13 residues. Germline CDR1 and CDR2: SGDLS and YYNGEE. CDR3 sequence (DNA): TGTGCCAGCAGCGGGTCCGACTATTACGAGCAGTACTTC. It translates to CASSGSDYYEQYF.

The chain joins TRBV5-5 to TRBJ1-4, with 8 bases lining up with TRBD1. The CDR3 is made up of 15 amino acids. Trimming removed 4 bases from V and 6 bases from J; junction bases left unmatched: 8. Germline CDR1 SGHKS, CDR2 YYEKEE (reference sequence). CDR3 coding DNA: TGTGCCAGCAGCCGAACAGGACAGGGTCATGAAAAACTGTTTTTT. It is translated as CASSRTGQGHEKLFF.

The chain has TRBV28 and TRBJ2-2, with D possibly being TRBD2 (5 bases). Trimming took off 4 bases at V and 6 bases at J, with 6 bases between the two ends. The CDR3 is 12 amino acids. The V gene's germline CDR1 is MDHEN and CDR2 SYDVKM. CDR3 sequence (DNA): TGTGCCAGCAGTTGGGGAGCCGGGGAGCTGTTTTTT. Its translation is CASSWGAGELFF.

The rearrangement uses TRBV5-4 and TRBJ2-3; weak D call: TRBD1 (6 bases). Germline V gene sequence: CDR1 SGHNT, CDR2 YYREEE (reference sequence). This CDR3 is built from 14 residues. Trimming cost V 2 bases and J 4 bases, with 11 bases left between them. The chain's CDR3 is CASSLQGKSDTQYF. The CDR3 DNA reads as TGTGCCAGCAGCTTACAGGGTAAATCAGATACGCAGTATTTT.

The chain combines TRBV7-9 with TRBJ1-2, with D possibly matching TRBD1 (5 bases). CDR1 is SEHNR and CDR2 is FQNEAQ in the germline V gene (reference sequence). Trimming cost V 4 bases and J 6 bases, with 18 bases left between them. This CDR3 comprises 15 residues. As DNA, the CDR3 is TGTGCCAGCAGCTCCCAAAGGGGACTTGGGGATGGCTACACCTTC. Residues: CASSSQRGLGDGYTF. Drawing the rest from reference TRBV7-9 and TRBJ1-2, the complete variable domain is DTGVSQNPRHKITKRGQNVTFRCDPISEHNRLYWYRQTLGQGPEFLTYFQNEAQLEKSRLLSDRFSAERPKGSFSTLEIQRTEQGDSAMYLCASSSQRGLGDGYTFGSGTRLTVV.

The chain is built from TRBV18 and TRBJ1-5; no firm D call. This CDR3 is built from 13 residues. Germline V lookup: CDR1 KGHSH, CDR2 LQKENI. V dropped 0 bases and J dropped 6 bases, with 6 bases sitting between them. The CDR3 coding sequence is TGTGCCAGCTCACCACCCGGAGGTCAGCCCCAGCATTTT. Translated, it gives CASSPPGGQPQHF.

Here the CDR3 reads CASSLSSFGGGTDTQYF. The CDR3 bases are TGTGCCAGCAGTTTATCGAGTTTCGGGGGAGGCACAGATACGCAGTATTTT. J is TRBJ2-3 and V is TRBV27; tentatively, D is TRBD2 (6 bases). The CDR3 totals 17 residues. Trimming took off 0 bases at V and 1 base at J, with 14 bases between the two ends. CDR1 is MNHEY, CDR2 SMNVEV, per germline (reference sequence).

The rearrangement links TRBV27 to TRBJ1-5; D ambiguous. CDR3 length: 15 residues. Trimming cost V 6 bases and J 4 bases, with 16 bases left between them. CDR1 MNHEY and CDR2 SMNVEV come from the germline V gene (reference sequence). CDR3 residues: CASRPTGIFNQPQHF. DNA for the CDR3: TGTGCCAGCAGACCGACGGGGATATTTAATCAGCCCCAGCATTTT.